This TCR beta chain was observed in a study of OX40 agonist ivuxolimab in advanced cancers. Study-level information: Eligibility admitted prior anti-PD-1, anti-PD-L1 or anti-CTLA-4 therapy; about 39% had some. Broader study findings: CD4+ and CD8+ blood T cells expanded clonally by week 6 at 0.1 to 3.0 mg/kg. Certain nonresponding patients likewise had low normalized T-cell clonal expansion.

V dropped 2 bases and J dropped 4; count of bases not matched to a gene: 3. The germline gives CDR1 SGHNT, CDR2 YYREEE (reference sequence). CDR3 length equals 16 residues. TCRdb keeps only in-frame clones here, not all; method: immunoSEQ multiplex PCR. The sample has more than 95,000 clones; approximately 95% are singletons. On this clone itself: Its matching antigen is unknown.

The receptor was derived from an adult with an advanced solid tumor such as melanoma, head and neck, liver or kidney cancer. The genes are TRBV5-4 and TRBJ2-1; TRBD2 aligns across 13 bases. Sequenced here: CD4+ or CD8+ T cells sorted from blood, sampled in a trial of the OX40 agonist ivuxolimab. The CDR3 region is CASSFATSGRYNEQFF. The CDR3 DNA reads as TGTGCCAGCAGCTTCGCGACTAGCGGGAGGTACAATGAGCAGTTCTTC.